The clone carrying this TCR beta chain was counted at least ten times. Its antigen is as yet unknown. The trim removed 7 bases at V and 8 bases at J, leaving 11 bases unmatched. This CDR3 is 15 amino acids long. This sample was included in a study of CD8 T cells in ankylosing spondylitis. Findings of the study overall: The study identified a TCR beta motif of seven or eight highly homologous variants that appeared characteristic of ankylosing spondylitis blood.

MiXCR was run by TCRdb on the 5' RACE reads, yielding one entry per CDR3 protein. The sample has 500,000 to 550,000 distinct CDR3 sequences, about 13% seen once. The rearrangement uses TRBV12-3 or TRBV12-4 and TRBJ2-1; 10 bases match TRBD2. This receptor was obtained from a male donor with ankylosing spondylitis. The sample consisted of blood, either unsorted or a sorted T cell fraction (not recorded which). The CDR3 bases are TGTGCCAGCACGGAGCGGGAGGGCCGAAGGGATGAGCAGTTCTTC. Its protein is CASTEREGRRDEQFF.